A single sample gave rise to the 9 T cell receptor beta chains below, sequenced in a study of Graves' ophthalmopathy and Graves' hyperthyroidism. RNA transcripts were the source from which TCR beta CDR3 regions were amplified. Investigators did first-round RT-PCR with HTBI primers, then second-round multiplex PCR. TCRdb recomputed calls from the multiplex PCR reads with MiXCR, one row per CDR3 protein. Of hundreds of thousands of distinct CDR3 sequences in the sample, 35% to 45% were seen once. Specimen: peripheral blood. The receptors were sampled from an adult man with Graves' ophthalmopathy.

The chain couples TRBV10-3 to TRBJ2-5, with D hard to call. The CDR3 extends over 14 amino acids. Trimming shortened V by 6 bases and J by 2 bases, and 13 bases separated the two germline ends. Germline CDR1 ENHRY, CDR2 SYGVKD. The CDR3 sequence is CAISGHLIQETQYF. The DNA of the CDR3 is TGTGCCATCAGCGGGCACTTGATTCAAGAGACCCAGTACTTC.

This clonotype appeared many times. The chain uses TRBV25-1 and TRBJ1-2; 12 bases line up with TRBD1. This CDR3 has 17 amino acids. With 0 bases clipped from V and 5 bases from J, the junction kept 7 bases outside the gene matches. Germline CDR1 and CDR2: MGHDK and SYGVNS. The CDR3 loop reads CASSEYRDRGRRYGYTF. CDR3 coding DNA: TGTGCCAGCAGTGAATATCGGGACAGGGGGCGTCGGTATGGCTACACCTTC.

In the case of this clonotype: A much larger clone lies one base from this, so it may be a read error. The gene calls are TRBV19 and TRBJ1-1; tentatively, D is TRBD1 (5 bases). V lost 3 bases and J lost 5, with 22 bases in between. Germline V lookup: CDR1 LNHDA, CDR2 SQIVND (reference sequence). The CDR3 loop spans 17 amino acids. CDR3 sequence (DNA): TGTGCCAGTAGTATCAGGGTTTTGTTAAACGAGGGGACTGAAGCTTTCTTT. Protein sequence: CASSIRVLLNEGTEAFF.

The gene calls are TRBV30 and TRBJ1-1; D is perhaps TRBD1 (5 bases). Trimming pared 5 bases from V and 3 bases from J, leaving 13 bases between. Germline V gene sequence: CDR1 GTSNPN, CDR2 SVGIG (reference sequence). The CDR3 is 13 residues long. The chain's CDR3 is CAWGGDGDTEAFF. Here the CDR3 DNA reads TGTGCCTGGGGCGGGGACGGTGACACTGAAGCTTTCTTT.

V is TRBV4-2 and J is TRBJ2-5, with TRBD2 matching 10 bases. The CDR3 totals 16 residues. Trimming cost V 1 base and J 4 bases; bases outside gene matches: 6. CDR1 and CDR2 from the germline V gene are LGHNA and YNFKEQ. CDR3 amino acids: CASSQGPSGSPETQYF. Here the CDR3 DNA reads TGTGCCAGCAGCCAAGGCCCTAGCGGGAGCCCAGAGACCCAGTACTTC.

As for this clonotype: A single base separates this from a much larger clone, so it may be a read error. The V call is TRBV7-2, the J call TRBJ1-1, with D maybe TRBD1 (6 bases). Germline CDR1 SGHTA, CDR2 FQGNSA. This CDR3 is 16 amino acids long. Here the CDR3 reads CASSFFGGAMNTEALF. CDR3 DNA sequence: TGTGCCAGCAGCTTTTTCGGGGGGGCCATGAACACTGAAGCTCTCTTT.

The chain couples TRBV10-2 to TRBJ2-1; TRBD1 or TRBD2 may be the D gene (5 bases each). This CDR3 comprises 12 residues. V gave up 6 bases and J gave up 6 bases, with 9 bases separating them. Germline lookup yields CDR1 WSHSY and CDR2 SAAADI. The CDR3 loop reads CASRTGTNEQFF. As DNA, the CDR3 is TGCGCCAGCAGGACGGGGACCAATGAGCAGTTCTTC.

Many counts were recorded for this clonotype. The rearrangement links TRBV7-2 to TRBJ1-4, with 8 bases that match TRBD1. This CDR3 is built from 16 residues. In germline, CDR1 is SGHTA, CDR2 FQGNSA. V shed 3 bases and J 7 bases; nucleotides not matched to a gene: 10. DNA of the CDR3: TGTGCCAGCAGCTTGATGGTTCAGGGGGCGGCTGAAAAACTGTTTTTT. As protein: CASSLMVQGAAEKLFF.

This clonotype was recorded many times. The chain uses TRBV7-9 and TRBJ1-3; D call uncertain. The ends were cut back, 5 bases at V and 0 bases at J, with 11 bases in the middle. The CDR3 is 15 residues long. Germline CDR1 reads SEHNR; CDR2 reads FQNEAQ (reference sequence). CDR3 sequence reads: CASSPPGSSGNTIYF. The DNA for the CDR3 is TGTGCCAGCAGCCCACCCGGGAGCTCTGGAAACACCATATATTTT.